These T cell receptor beta chains were read from a single sample in a study of cytomegalovirus exposure and HLA in healthy donors. Profiled with immunoSEQ multiplex PCR; TCRdb holds only in-frame clones, not every one. In the table there are around 120,000 clones, roughly 78% of which are singletons. Sequenced input: PBMCs. The receptors derive from a male donor in good health and CMV-seronegative. Each CDR3 is given with its conserved first and last residue. The order of the fields is CDR3 length, D gene, V gene, clone size, J gene, CDR3 DNA, CDR3 protein. D genes are given only for firm matches. Expanded clones are given a class, and other clones once, few, many or no size at all.

>15|-|TRBV11-2|-|TRBJ1-5
TGTGCCAGCGGCCTGACAGGCGCTTCGGATCAGCCCCAGCATTTT
CASGLTGASDQPQHF
>16|-|TRBV14|-|TRBJ2-7
TGTGCCAGCAGCCAAGTAAATTTTGGACAAATTTACGAGCAGTACTTC
CASSQVNFGQIYEQYF
>14|TRBD1|TRBV6-1|few|TRBJ2-7
TGTGCCAGCAGTGAACTGGACAGGGATCACGAGCAGTACTTC
CASSELDRDHEQYF
>14|TRBD2|TRBV6-5|-|TRBJ2-7
TGTGCCAGCCTTCTAGCGGGGGGTTCCTACGAGCAGTACTTC
CASLLAGGSYEQYF
>15|TRBD2|TRBV5-6|-|TRBJ2-1
TGTGCCAGCAGCTTCGGACTAGCGGGGGGTAATGAGCAGTTCTTC
CASSFGLAGGNEQFF
>15|-|TRBV7-9|-|TRBJ1-1
TGTTCCAGCAGCTTAGCGGCAGGTCAGAACACTGAAGCTTTCTTT
CSSSLAAGQNTEAFF
>16|TRBD1|TRBV15|few|TRBJ1-2
TGTGCCACCAGCAGAGGGACAGGGGGCCTAAACTATGGCTACACCTTC
CATSRGTGGLNYGYTF
>13|-|TRBV27|-|TRBJ2-5
TGTGCCAGCAGTCTAGAGAGGGGGAGGGAGCAGTACTTC
CASSLERGREQYF
>17|TRBD1|TRBV27|-|TRBJ2-5
TGTGCCAGCAGTGGCCACTCGAGGACAGGGGGAAGGGAGACCCAGTACTTC
CASSGHSRTGGRETQYF
>15|TRBD1|TRBV19|-|TRBJ2-7
TGTGCCACCACAGAGACCACAGGGGTCTCCTACGAGCAGTACTTC
CATTETTGVSYEQYF
>14|TRBD2|TRBV10-3|-|TRBJ2-5
TGTGCCATCAGTGAAGGGGAGCGGGAGGAGACCCAGTACTTC
CAISEGEREETQYF
>16|-|TRBV4-3|-|TRBJ2-5
TGCGCCAGCAGCCAAGATGTGGGGCGCGGAATGGAGACCCAGTACTTC
CASSQDVGRGMETQYF
>13|-|TRBV6-5|-|TRBJ1-2
TGTGCCAGCAGCATCGGACAACTCTATGGCTACACCTTC
CASSIGQLYGYTF
>17|TRBD2|TRBV28|many|TRBJ2-2
TGTGCCAGCGAACCTCCGGGGGGGGATATGAACACCGGGGAGCTGTTTTTT
CASEPPGGDMNTGELFF